Listed below are T cell receptor beta chains from one sample, sequenced in a study of blood T cell repertoires in COVID-19. Clones were read by immunoSEQ multiplex PCR, and TCRdb kept only the in-frame ones, dropping some. The sample shows about 230,000 clones, roughly 83% of them seen only once. Sequencing used peripheral blood. The receptors were gathered from a woman in her fifties or sixties with acute or convalescent COVID-19. The CDR3 runs from the conserved cysteine through the conserved F or W. Fields, in order: J gene, D gene, V gene, clone size, CDR3 DNA, CDR3 protein. A D gene is named only where the DNA matches it firmly. Only part of the rows carry a size: once, few, many, or a class if the clone is expanded.

>TRBJ1-2|-|TRBV9|-
TGTGCCAGCAGCGTAGAACAGGCTCCCTATGGCTACACCTTC
CASSVEQAPYGYTF
>TRBJ2-5|-|TRBV28|-
TGTGCCAGCAGTTTTGGGCTCCCCTATAGTGGCCAAGAGACCCAGTACTTC
CASSFGLPYSGQETQYF
>TRBJ2-7|-|TRBV4-1|-
TGCGCCAGCAGCCAAGGTGGTCTAGCTAACTACGAGCAGTACTTC
CASSQGGLANYEQYF
>TRBJ2-2|TRBD1|TRBV4-3|-
TGCGCCAGCAGCCAAGAGATTTGGAGGACAGGGGGGGAGCTGTTTTTT
CASSQEIWRTGGELFF
>TRBJ2-3|TRBD2|TRBV18|once
TGTGCCAGCTCACCAACCCTTTTGACTAGCGGGAGAACAGATACGCAGTATTTT
CASSPTLLTSGRTDTQYF
>TRBJ2-5|-|TRBV3-1/TRBV3-2|-
TGTGCCAGCAGCCAGCGTCAAGAGACCCAGTACTTC
CASSQRQETQYF
>TRBJ1-6|-|TRBV30|few
TGTGCCTGGAACCGCAGGGGTTATAATTCACCCCTCCACTTT
CAWNRRGYNSPLHF
>TRBJ2-7|-|TRBV21-1|-
TGTGCCAGCAGCAAAAGACGGGGAGTGGAACCCTACGAGCAGTACTTC
CASSKRRGVEPYEQYF
>TRBJ2-5|-|TRBV5-1|-
TGCGCCAGCAGCTGGGGGGAGGATGGGCGTCAGACCCAGTACTTC
CASSWGEDGRQTQYF
>TRBJ2-4|-|TRBV4-1|-
TGCGCCAGCAGCCCTCAGAGCTCGGGCATTCAGTACTTC
CASSPQSSGIQYF
>TRBJ1-2|-|TRBV7-9|-
TGTGCCAGCAGCTTAGTCTATGGGCAGGGTTCGTCTGGCTACACCTTC
CASSLVYGQGSSGYTF
>TRBJ2-7|TRBD1|TRBV30|-
TGTGCCTGGAGTGTACCGGGGACAGACTACGAGCAGTACTTC
CAWSVPGTDYEQYF
>TRBJ1-2|-|TRBV11-2|-
TGTGCCAGCAGCTTAGAGGGGGCCCCGGAATATGGCTACACCTTC
CASSLEGAPEYGYTF
>TRBJ1-6|-|TRBV28|once
TGTGCCAGCCTAGGCGGAGCTAATTCACCCCTCCACTTT
CASLGGANSPLHF
>TRBJ1-4|-|TRBV28|-
TGTGCCAGCAGTTCTCCGGGGGGATCTAATGAAAAACTGTTTTTT
CASSSPGGSNEKLFF
>TRBJ2-3|TRBD2|TRBV11-2|-
TGTGCCAGCAGCCCCAACCTCGGCGGGAGGGCCGGAGATACGCAGTATTTT
CASSPNLGGRAGDTQYF
>TRBJ2-1|-|TRBV4-2|once
TGTGCCAGCAGCCCGCGGAGGAACTCCTACAATGAGCAGTTCTTC
CASSPRRNSYNEQFF
>TRBJ1-2|TRBD1|TRBV28|once
TGTGCCAGCAGCTCAGGACAGGGAGGTGGCTACACCTTC
CASSSGQGGGYTF
>TRBJ1-2|-|TRBV21-1|-
TGTGCCAGCAGCAAAGACCGGGTTACGATCCGTGGCTACACCTTC
CASSKDRVTIRGYTF
>TRBJ2-1|-|TRBV5-1|-
TGCGCCAGCAGCTTGGACAGGCCTAACTACAATGAGCAGTTCTTC
CASSLDRPNYNEQFF
>TRBJ1-3|TRBD1|TRBV24-1|-
TGTGCCACCAGTGATTTCGGACAGGGGAGAAACACCATATATTTT
CATSDFGQGRNTIYF
>TRBJ2-7|-|TRBV21-1|-
TGTGCCAGCAGCAAGGGTACTCGGCGGGACTCCTACGAGCAGTACTTC
CASSKGTRRDSYEQYF
>TRBJ1-6|-|TRBV28|-
TGTGCCAGCAGTTCAACAGGGTGGAATTCACCCCTCCACTTT
CASSSTGWNSPLHF
>TRBJ2-1|TRBD2|TRBV7-2|-
TGTGCCAGCAGCCCGCAACTAGCGGCCTACAATGAGCAGTTCTTC
CASSPQLAAYNEQFF
>TRBJ2-3|TRBD2|TRBV10-3|-
TGTGCCATCAGCCTTCTAGCGGGGGGCACAGATACGCAGTATTTT
CAISLLAGGTDTQYF
>TRBJ2-5|TRBD1|TRBV5-4|-
TGTGCCAGCAGCAGGACAGGGTCCGAGACCCAGTACTTC
CASSRTGSETQYF
>TRBJ2-3|-|TRBV4-1|-
TGCGCCAGCAGCCACTCGGACAGGAGGGGCACAGATACGCAGTATTTT
CASSHSDRRGTDTQYF
>TRBJ1-1|-|TRBV28|-
TGTGCCAGCCAGGGACACCGAGACACTGAAGCTTTCTTT
CASQGHRDTEAFF
>TRBJ1-2|-|TRBV14|-
TGTGCCAGCAGCCAAGGAGGGTACTATGGCTACACCTTC
CASSQGGYYGYTF
>TRBJ1-3|-|TRBV28|-
TGTGCCAGCAGTTTTGCAGGTTCCGACTCTGGAAACACCATATATTTT
CASSFAGSDSGNTIYF
>TRBJ2-7|-|TRBV19|-
TGTGCCAGTAGTATTTCTCGGCAGGAGGCCTACGAGCAGTACTTC
CASSISRQEAYEQYF
>TRBJ2-1|TRBD2|TRBV11-2|-
TGTGCCAGCAGACTACTAGCGGAAGGCTACAATGAGCAGTTCTTC
CASRLLAEGYNEQFF
>TRBJ2-5|TRBD2|TRBV28|-
TGTGCCAGCAGTTCCTTACTAGCGGATCAAGAGACCCAGTACTTC
CASSSLLADQETQYF
>TRBJ1-2|-|TRBV6-5|-
TGTGCCAGCAGTTACTCGGGGGGGCTGAACTATGGCTACACCTTC
CASSYSGGLNYGYTF
>TRBJ1-5|-|TRBV6-4|-
TGTGCCAGCAGTGCGGAGGGCGGTCAGCCCCAGCATTTT
CASSAEGGQPQHF
>TRBJ1-2|-|TRBV5-1|-
TGCGCCAGCAGACCACGTGCAGGTGATGACTATGGCTACACCTTC
CASRPRAGDDYGYTF
>TRBJ1-2|-|TRBV5-6|-
TGTGCCAGCAGCTTGGCCACAGATGGCTACACCTTC
CASSLATDGYTF
>TRBJ2-2|TRBD1|TRBV6-2/TRBV6-3|-
TGTGCCAGCAGTTATGGACAGGGTACGAACACCGGGGAGCTGTTTTTT
CASSYGQGTNTGELFF
>TRBJ2-1|TRBD2|TRBV28|-
TGTGCCAGCCTCATAGCGGGGACCAAGCCTAATGAGCAGTTCTTC
CASLIAGTKPNEQFF
>TRBJ2-1|TRBD2|TRBV10-2|-
TGCCCCTCCAGCCGACTAGCGGGAGGGCACAATGAGCAGTTCTTC
CPSSRLAGGHNEQFF
>TRBJ1-1|-|TRBV10-3|-
TGTGCCATCAGTGAGGGGGGAGGGACTGAAGCTTTCTTT
CAISEGGGTEAFF
>TRBJ1-2|TRBD1|TRBV30|-
TGTGCCTCGCGGACAGGGAGATACTATGGCTACACCTTC
CASRTGRYYGYTF
>TRBJ1-2|-|TRBV7-3|-
TGTGCCAGCAGCCTAAACGGCGGGGCTAACTATGGCTACACCTTC
CASSLNGGANYGYTF
>TRBJ2-5|TRBD2|TRBV28|-
TGTGCCAGCAGTTTCCCTATTAGCGGGAGGGCTATTGAGACCCAGTACTTC
CASSFPISGRAIETQYF
>TRBJ2-7|-|TRBV6-5|-
TGTGCCAGCACCCCCGTGGGCCCTGGATCCTACGAGCAGTACTTC
CASTPVGPGSYEQYF
>TRBJ2-1|-|TRBV5-6|-
TGTGCCAGCAGCCCACCAGGGAACTCCTACAATGAGCAGTTCTTC
CASSPPGNSYNEQFF
>TRBJ2-2|TRBD2|TRBV19|-
TGTGCCAGTAGTATGGATCGGGGGGCGAACACCGGGGAGCTGTTTTTT
CASSMDRGANTGELFF
>TRBJ2-2|TRBD2|TRBV4-2|-
TGTGCCAGCAGCCAAGAGGAGGGAGGGACCACCGGGGAGCTGTTTTTT
CASSQEEGGTTGELFF
>TRBJ1-2|-|TRBV9|-
TGTGCCAGCAGCCCCGACGCGGCATTCCGCGGCTACACCTTC
CASSPDAAFRGYTF
>TRBJ2-5|TRBD2|TRBV19|-
TGTGCCAGTAGTCGACTAGCAGAAGAGACCCAGTACTTC
CASSRLAEETQYF
>TRBJ2-3|-|TRBV6-5|-
TGTGCCAGCAGGGCTGTGGCAGATACGCAGTATTTT
CASRAVADTQYF
>TRBJ2-7|-|TRBV28|-
TGTGCCAGCAGTTTTGATTCCGGGACTTCTGGTTGGGGATCCTACGAGCAGTACTTC
CASSFDSGTSGWGSYEQYF
>TRBJ2-5|TRBD1|TRBV4-1|-
TGCGCCAGCAGACAGTTGGGACAGGGGATTATCGAGACCCAGTACTTC
CASRQLGQGIIETQYF
>TRBJ2-2|-|TRBV14|-
TGTGCCAGCAGCCCCCAGGGCGCCGGGGAGCTGTTTTTT
CASSPQGAGELFF
>TRBJ1-2|-|TRBV30|-
TGTGCCTGGAGTGTACAGGTGCTGTACAGTAACTATGGCTACACCTTC
CAWSVQVLYSNYGYTF
>TRBJ2-1|TRBD1|TRBV19|-
TGTGCCAGTAGTAAGACAGGGAGTTCCTACAATGAGCAGTTCTTC
CASSKTGSSYNEQFF
>TRBJ1-1|-|TRBV19|-
TGTGCCAGTAGAAGAGGCTCCACTGAAGCTTTCTTT
CASRRGSTEAFF
>TRBJ2-6|TRBD1|TRBV4-2|-
TGTGCCAGCAGCCAAGTTTTAGGACAGGGTTTTGGGGCCAACGTCCTGACTTTC
CASSQVLGQGFGANVLTF
>TRBJ1-6|-|TRBV5-5|-
TGTGCCAGCAGCTCACGACAGGCAGATTCACCCCTCCACTTT
CASSSRQADSPLHF
>TRBJ1-4|TRBD1|TRBV5-1|-
TGCGCCAGCAGCCAGGGGACAGGCCGTAATATTAATGAAAAACTGTTTTTT
CASSQGTGRNINEKLFF